These 11 T cell receptor beta chains were all obtained from the same sample, sequenced in a study of response to subunit inactivated influenza vaccine. One entry per CDR3 protein, called by TCRdb with MiXCR from the RT-PCR reads. Among about 530,000 distinct CDR3 sequences listed, 10% to 15% were seen once. The sequences come from PBMCs from blood, collected 45 days after vaccination. The receptors derive from a man between 50 and 59 years old who received an inactivated influenza vaccine.

The sample holds a few counts of this clonotype. The chain joins TRBV20-1 to TRBJ1-2; D unresolved. Deletions cut 0 bases from V and 6 bases from J, with 11 bases between. The CDR3 length is 13 residues. In germline, CDR1 is DFQATT, CDR2 SNEGSKA (reference sequence). The CDR3 is CSARDSRGNGYTF. The CDR3 coding sequence is TGCAGTGCTAGAGATTCGAGAGGGAATGGCTACACCTTC.

This clonotype was picked up a small number of times. The chain uses TRBV5-1 and TRBJ2-4; D is unclear. This CDR3 comprises 12 residues. Per the germline V gene, CDR1 is SGHRS and CDR2 is YFSETQ. The ends were cut back, 4 bases at V and 8 bases at J, with 10 bases in the middle. The CDR3 sequence: CASSPDRDIQYF. The CDR3 DNA follows: TGCGCCAGCAGCCCAGACCGGGACATTCAGTACTTC.

J is TRBJ2-1 and V is TRBV9; D not certain. The CDR3 sequence is 15 residues long. V lost 1 base to trimming and J lost 3 bases, with 11 bases between them. Per the germline V gene, CDR1 is SGDLS and CDR2 is YYNGEE. CDR3 loop: CASSVSGFDYNEQFF. CDR3 sequence (DNA): TGTGCCAGCAGCGTATCCGGGTTTGACTACAATGAGCAGTTCTTC.

In its sample, this clonotype was seen a few times. V usage is TRBV29-1 and J usage is TRBJ2-5; a possible D gene is TRBD1 (5 bases). The CDR3 length is 13 residues. Germline V gene sequence: CDR1 SQVTM, CDR2 ANQGSEA. With 1 base removed from V and 5 bases from J, the gap between germline ends came to 11 bases. CDR3 sequence: CSVEGAGWETQYF. In DNA form, the CDR3 reads TGCAGCGTTGAAGGTGCAGGGTGGGAGACCCAGTACTTC.

This clonotype was detected many times. The V and J genes are TRBV25-1 and TRBJ1-1, with TRBD1 identical over 8 bases. The CDR3 is 15 residues long. Per the germline V gene, CDR1 is MGHDK and CDR2 is SYGVNS. V shed 1 base, J shed 3 bases, and the junction held 4 bases outside the gene matches. The CDR3 here is CASSESGRGHTEAFF. The CDR3 bases are TGTGCCAGCAGTGAATCTGGCAGGGGGCACACTGAAGCTTTCTTT.

The chain couples TRBV6-1 to TRBJ2-1; 10 bases map to TRBD2. With 2 bases clipped from V and 0 bases from J, the junction kept 7 bases outside the gene matches. The CDR3 is 18 amino acids. Germline CDR1 is MNHNS and CDR2 is SASEGT. For the CDR3, the DNA is TGTGCCAGCAGTGAATGGAGCGGGGGGGCCGCCTCCTACAATGAGCAGTTCTTC. Residues: CASSEWSGGAASYNEQFF.

This chain joins TRBV2 and TRBJ2-7; perhaps TRBD1 as D (5 bases). Trimming removed 6 bases from V and 2 bases from J, with 8 bases in between. Germline loops: CDR1 SNHLY, CDR2 FYNNEI. CDR3 length equals 12 residues. CDR3 sequence (DNA): TGTGCCAGCAGACAGGACGCCTACGAGCAGTACTTC. Its translation is CASRQDAYEQYF.

The J gene is TRBJ1-2, the V gene TRBV30; 9 positions match TRBD1. Trimming cost V 4 bases and J 4 bases; bases outside gene matches: 4. Per the germline V gene, CDR1 is GTSNPN and CDR2 is SVGIG (reference sequence). The CDR3 contains 13 residues. CDR3 sequence reads: CAWTRDRAYGYTF. The DNA of the CDR3 is TGTGCCTGGACCCGGGACAGGGCCTATGGCTACACCTTC.

The chain is built from TRBV20-1 and TRBJ2-7, with 7 bases fitting TRBD2. The germline CDR1 and CDR2 sequences are DFQATT and SNEGSKA (reference sequence). This CDR3 has 13 residues. The junction had 7 bases not matched to a gene; V was cut back by 3 bases and J by 5 bases. CDR3 amino acids: CSASQGGPNEQYF. The CDR3 DNA reads TGCAGTGCTAGTCAGGGAGGGCCTAACGAGCAGTACTTC.

This clonotype showed up just a few times. This CDR3 is CASSFGGQGINSPLHF. CDR3 nucleotide sequence: TGTGCCAGCAGCTTTGGCGGACAGGGAATCAATTCACCCCTCCACTTT. The chain is built from TRBV7-9 and TRBJ1-6; 8 nucleotides line up with TRBD1. J was trimmed by 7 bases and V by 3 bases; bases with no gene match: 8. Germline CDR1 SEHNR, CDR2 FQNEAQ (reference sequence). This CDR3 is built from 16 residues.

The chain combines TRBV5-1 with TRBJ2-6; the D is unclear. The CDR3 contains 14 residues. CDR1 is SGHRS, CDR2 YFSETQ, per germline. V shed 3 bases and J shed 0 bases, with 4 bases lying between them. This CDR3 is CASSSDSGANVLTF. CDR3 nucleotides: TGCGCCAGCAGCTCAGACTCTGGGGCCAACGTCCTGACTTTC.